This T cell receptor (beta chain) stems from a study of cytomegalovirus exposure and HLA in healthy donors. General study findings and limits: A list of 164 TCR beta chains associated with cytomegalovirus was given. Rarity marked most TCR sequences, yet some public TCRs occurred in many donors. In vitro data verified three CMV-associated chains as specific for CMV antigens. Cytomegalovirus status was reportedly diagnosed by the classifier with high sensitivity and specificity.

Profiled with immunoSEQ multiplex PCR; TCRdb holds only in-frame clones, not every one. The data contain more than 150,000 clones, about 80% of them seen just once; the ten biggest clones take up 6% to 9%. Regarding this clone: The target antigen is unknown.

Germline V gene sequence: CDR1 SQVTM, CDR2 ANQGSEA. Trimming cost V 4 bases and J 5 bases; bases outside gene matches: 7. This CDR3 region has 14 residues. The receptor was derived from a young man in good health and CMV-seropositive. The rearrangement uses TRBV29-1 and TRBJ2-3, with TRBD2 identical over 9 bases. Input material: PBMCs. This CDR3 reads CSVVSGSGGDTQYF. DNA of the CDR3: TGCAGCGTTGTTAGCGGGAGTGGGGGAGATACGCAGTATTTT.